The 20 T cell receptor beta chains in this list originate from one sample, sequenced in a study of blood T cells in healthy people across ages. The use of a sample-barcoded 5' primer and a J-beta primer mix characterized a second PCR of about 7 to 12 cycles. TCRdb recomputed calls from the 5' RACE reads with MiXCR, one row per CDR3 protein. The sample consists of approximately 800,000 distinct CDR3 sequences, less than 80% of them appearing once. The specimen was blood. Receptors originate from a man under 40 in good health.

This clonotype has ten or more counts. The CDR3 DNA follows: TGCAGTGCATCGGGGGACCTCACAGATACGCAGTATTTT. Protein sequence: CSASGDLTDTQYF. The chain combines TRBV20-1 with TRBJ2-3; tentatively, D is TRBD2 (6 bases). Germline CDR1 reads DFQATT; CDR2 reads SNEGSKA (reference sequence). Trimming shortened V by 6 bases and J by 2 bases, and 12 bases separated the two germline ends. This CDR3 contains 13 residues.

Here the CDR3 reads CATSRGGVNNEQFF. As DNA, the CDR3 is TGTGCCACCAGCAGAGGCGGGGTTAACAATGAGCAGTTCTTC. The rearrangement joins TRBV15 to TRBJ2-1, with D maybe TRBD2 (6 bases). The V and J ends lost 1 base and 5 bases respectively, with 9 bases between them. Germline V gene sequence: CDR1 LNHNV, CDR2 YYDKDF (reference sequence). The CDR3 loop spans 14 amino acids.

Written as DNA, the CDR3 is TGCAGCAGTCCAAGGGTTGCTAGCGTTCTCTTAGAGCAGTACTTC. This translates into CSSPRVASVLLEQYF. The chain uses TRBV29-1 and TRBJ2-5, with D possibly matching TRBD2 (6 bases). The CDR3 runs 15 residues. The germline V gene encodes CDR1 SQVTM and CDR2 ANQGSEA. V lost 8 bases, J lost 11 bases, and 30 bases lay in between.

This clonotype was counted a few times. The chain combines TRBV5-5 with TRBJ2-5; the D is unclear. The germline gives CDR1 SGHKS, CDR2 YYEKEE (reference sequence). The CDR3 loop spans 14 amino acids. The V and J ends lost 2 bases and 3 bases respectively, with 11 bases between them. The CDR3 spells CASSFLSAEETQYF. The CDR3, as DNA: TGTGCCAGCAGCTTTTTAAGCGCCGAAGAGACCCAGTACTTC.

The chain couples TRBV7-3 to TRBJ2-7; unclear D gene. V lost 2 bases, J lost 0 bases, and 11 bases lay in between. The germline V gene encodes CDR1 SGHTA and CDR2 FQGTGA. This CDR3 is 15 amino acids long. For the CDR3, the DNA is TGTGCCAGCAGCTTATTTTACGGCACCTCCTACGAGCAGTACTTC. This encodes CASSLFYGTSYEQYF.

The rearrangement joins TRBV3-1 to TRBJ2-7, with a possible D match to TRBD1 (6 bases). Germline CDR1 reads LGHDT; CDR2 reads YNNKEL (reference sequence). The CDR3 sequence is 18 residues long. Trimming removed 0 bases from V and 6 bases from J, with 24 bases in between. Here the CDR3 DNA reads TGTGCCAGCAGCCAAGAACTCTACAGGGTTTTAGACGTGCGCGAGCAGTACTTC. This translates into CASSQELYRVLDVREQYF.

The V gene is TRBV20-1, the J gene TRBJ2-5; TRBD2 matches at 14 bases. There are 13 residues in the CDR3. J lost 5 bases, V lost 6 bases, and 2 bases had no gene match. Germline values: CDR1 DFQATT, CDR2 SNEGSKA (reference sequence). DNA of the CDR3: TGCAGTGCCGGGACTAGCGGGGGTGAGACCCAGTACTTC. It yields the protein CSAGTSGGETQYF.

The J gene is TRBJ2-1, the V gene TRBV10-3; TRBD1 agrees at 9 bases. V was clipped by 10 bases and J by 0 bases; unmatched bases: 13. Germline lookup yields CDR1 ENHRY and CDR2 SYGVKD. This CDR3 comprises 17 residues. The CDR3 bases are TGTGCCACCCTTTCCCCACAGGGGGCAACCTCCTACAATGAGCAGTTCTTC. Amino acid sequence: CATLSPQGATSYNEQFF.

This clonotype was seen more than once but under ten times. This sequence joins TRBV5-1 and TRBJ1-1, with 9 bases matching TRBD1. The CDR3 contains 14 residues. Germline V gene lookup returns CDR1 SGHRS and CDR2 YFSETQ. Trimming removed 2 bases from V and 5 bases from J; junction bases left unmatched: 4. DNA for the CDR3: TGCGCCAGCAGCTTACAGGGGGCGCAAACTGAAGCTTTCTTT. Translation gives CASSLQGAQTEAFF.

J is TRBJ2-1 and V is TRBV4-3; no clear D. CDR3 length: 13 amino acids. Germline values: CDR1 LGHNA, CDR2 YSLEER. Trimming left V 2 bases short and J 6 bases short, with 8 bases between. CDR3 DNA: TGCGCCAGCAGCCAAACACGGATCAATGAGCAGTTCTTC. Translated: CASSQTRINEQFF.

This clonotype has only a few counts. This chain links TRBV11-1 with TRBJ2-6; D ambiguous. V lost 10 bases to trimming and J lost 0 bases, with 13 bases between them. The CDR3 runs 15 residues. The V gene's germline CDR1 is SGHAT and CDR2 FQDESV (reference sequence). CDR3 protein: CATRMPNSGANVLTF. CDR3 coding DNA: TGTGCCACCAGGATGCCGAACTCTGGGGCCAACGTCCTGACTTTC. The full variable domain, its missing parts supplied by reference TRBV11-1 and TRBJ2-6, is EAEVAQSPRYKITEKSQAVAFWCDPISGHATLYWYRQILGQGPELLVQFQDESVVDDSQLPKDRFSAERLKGVDSTLKIQPAELGDSAMYLCATRMPNSGANVLTFGAGSRLTVL.

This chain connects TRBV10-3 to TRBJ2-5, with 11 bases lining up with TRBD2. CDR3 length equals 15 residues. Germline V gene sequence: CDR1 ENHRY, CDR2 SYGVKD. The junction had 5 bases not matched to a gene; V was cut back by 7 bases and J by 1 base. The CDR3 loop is CAINLAGGTQETQYF. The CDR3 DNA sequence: TGTGCCATCAATTTAGCGGGGGGGACCCAAGAGACCCAGTACTTC.

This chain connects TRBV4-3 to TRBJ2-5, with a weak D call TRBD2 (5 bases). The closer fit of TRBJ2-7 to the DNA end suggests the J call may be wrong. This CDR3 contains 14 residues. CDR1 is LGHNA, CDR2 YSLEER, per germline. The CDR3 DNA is TGCGCCAGCAGCCCCGGACTGGGCTCCTACGAGCAGTACTTC. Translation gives CASSPGLGSYEQYF.

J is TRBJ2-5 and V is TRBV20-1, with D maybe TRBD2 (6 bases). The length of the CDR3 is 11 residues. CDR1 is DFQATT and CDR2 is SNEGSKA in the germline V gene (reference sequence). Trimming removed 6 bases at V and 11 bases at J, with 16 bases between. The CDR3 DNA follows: TGCAGTGCCCAAAGCGGGCAGGAGCAGTACTTC. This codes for CSAQSGQEQYF.

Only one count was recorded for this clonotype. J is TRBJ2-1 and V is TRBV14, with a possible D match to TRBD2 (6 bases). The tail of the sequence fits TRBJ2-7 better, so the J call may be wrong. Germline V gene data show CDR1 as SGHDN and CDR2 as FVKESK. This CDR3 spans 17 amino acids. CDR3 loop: CASSQGRGAYSYNEQYF. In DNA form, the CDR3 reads TGTGCCAGCAGCCAAGGACGCGGGGCCTATTCCTACAATGAGCAGTACTTC.

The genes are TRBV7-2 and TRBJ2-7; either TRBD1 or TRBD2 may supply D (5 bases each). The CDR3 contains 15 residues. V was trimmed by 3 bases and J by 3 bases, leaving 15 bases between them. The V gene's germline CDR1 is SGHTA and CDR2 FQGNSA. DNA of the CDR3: TGTGCCAGCAGCTTCGAGGGGCCCCGGGTCTACGAGCAGTACTTC. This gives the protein CASSFEGPRVYEQYF.

The chain's CDR3 is CASRRRRGETQYF. The CDR3 DNA follows: TGTGCCAGCAGGAGAAGAAGGGGAGAGACCCAGTACTTC. The genes are TRBV6-5 and TRBJ2-5; D may be TRBD1 (5 bases). V gave up 6 bases and J gave up 4 bases, with 12 bases separating them. CDR3 length: 13 residues. Germline CDR1 is MNHEY and CDR2 is SVGAGI.

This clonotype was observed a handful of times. The CDR3 DNA sequence: TGTGCCAGCTCGCCCGCTAGGACAGGGGGCGCAAATCAGCCCCAGCATTTT. Amino acids: CASSPARTGGANQPQHF. This rearrangement joins TRBV6-1 to TRBJ1-5; TRBD1 matches at 11 bases. V dropped 8 bases and J dropped 4; count of bases not matched to a gene: 13. Germline V gene sequence: CDR1 MNHNS, CDR2 SASEGT. CDR3 length: 17 residues.

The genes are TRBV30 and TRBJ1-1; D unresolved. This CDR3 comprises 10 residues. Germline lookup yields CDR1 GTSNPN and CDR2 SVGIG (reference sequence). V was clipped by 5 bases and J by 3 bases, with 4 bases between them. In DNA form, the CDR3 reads TGTGCCTGGGCCTACACTGAAGCTTTCTTT. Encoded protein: CAWAYTEAFF.

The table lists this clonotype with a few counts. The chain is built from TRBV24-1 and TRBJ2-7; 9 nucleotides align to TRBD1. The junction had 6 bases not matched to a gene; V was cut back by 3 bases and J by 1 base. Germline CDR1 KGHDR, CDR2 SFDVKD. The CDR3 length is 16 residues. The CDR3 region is CATSDTAGTGSYEQYF. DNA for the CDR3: TGTGCCACCAGTGATACGGCGGGGACAGGGTCCTACGAGCAGTACTTC.